The present TCR beta chain was sequenced within a study of cytomegalovirus exposure and HLA in healthy donors. Study outcomes and limitations: Later work showed greater clonal expansion in HLA-associated TCR beta chains than in equally common others.

With respect to this clone: The antigen is unknown.

The study ran its PCR with 60 Vbeta and 13 Jbeta primers. This table comes from immunoSEQ multiplex PCR, and its TCRdb copy is limited to in-frame clones, with some not included. The sample yields about 150,000 clones, about 75% seen once. Sampled while nominally healthy, donors likely had unrecorded immune exposures. This TCR came from a woman aged 25 to 39 in good health and CMV-seronegative. The material sequenced was PBMCs.

CDR3 sequence reads: CASSLVAGARNGYTF. The CDR3, as DNA: TGCGCCAGCAGCTTGGTGGCAGGGGCACGGAATGGCTACACCTTC. V usage is TRBV5-1 and J usage is TRBJ1-2; D perhaps matches TRBD1 (6 bases). Germline CDR1 and CDR2: SGHRS and YFSETQ. V lost 0 bases, J lost 6 bases, and 15 bases lay in between. The CDR3 is made up of 15 amino acids.